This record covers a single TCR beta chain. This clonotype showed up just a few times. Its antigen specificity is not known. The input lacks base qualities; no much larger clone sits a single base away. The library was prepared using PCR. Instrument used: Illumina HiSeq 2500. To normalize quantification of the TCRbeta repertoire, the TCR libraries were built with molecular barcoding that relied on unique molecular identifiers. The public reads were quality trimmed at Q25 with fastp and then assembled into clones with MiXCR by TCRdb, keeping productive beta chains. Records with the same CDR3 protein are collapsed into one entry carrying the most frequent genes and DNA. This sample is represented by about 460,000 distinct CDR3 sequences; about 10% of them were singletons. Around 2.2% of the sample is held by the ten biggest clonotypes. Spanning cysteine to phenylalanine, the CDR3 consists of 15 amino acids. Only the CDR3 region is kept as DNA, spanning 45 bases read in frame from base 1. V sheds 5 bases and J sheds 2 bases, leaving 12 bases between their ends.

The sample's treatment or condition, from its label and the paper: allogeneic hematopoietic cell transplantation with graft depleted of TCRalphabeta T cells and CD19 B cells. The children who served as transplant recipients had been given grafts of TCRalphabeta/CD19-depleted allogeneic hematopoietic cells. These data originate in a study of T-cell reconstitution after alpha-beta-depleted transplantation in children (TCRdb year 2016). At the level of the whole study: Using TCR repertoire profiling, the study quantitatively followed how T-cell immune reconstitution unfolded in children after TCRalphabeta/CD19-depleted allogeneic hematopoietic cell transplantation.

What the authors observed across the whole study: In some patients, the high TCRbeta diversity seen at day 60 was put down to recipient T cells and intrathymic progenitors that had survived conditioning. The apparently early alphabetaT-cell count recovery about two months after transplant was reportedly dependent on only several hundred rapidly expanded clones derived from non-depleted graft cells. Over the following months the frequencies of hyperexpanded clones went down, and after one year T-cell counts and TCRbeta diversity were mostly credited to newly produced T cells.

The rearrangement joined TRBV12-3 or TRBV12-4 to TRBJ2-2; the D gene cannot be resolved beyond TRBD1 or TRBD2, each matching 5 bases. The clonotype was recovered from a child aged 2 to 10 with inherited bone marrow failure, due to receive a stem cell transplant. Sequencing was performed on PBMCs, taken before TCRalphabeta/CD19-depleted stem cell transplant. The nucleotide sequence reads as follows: TGTGCCAGCAGTCCTACTTGGGACAACACCGGGGAGCTGTTTTTT. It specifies CASSPTWDNTGELFF.